A single sample is the source of the 15 T cell receptor beta chains below, sequenced in a study of blood T cell repertoires in COVID-19. The method was immunoSEQ multiplex PCR; TCRdb's version includes in-frame clones alone and lacks a portion of them. This sample carries approximately 340,000 clones, roughly 89% of them seen once, and the ten largest clones take 7.5% to 10%. The sample was peripheral blood. The receptor set was obtained from a man aged 25-40 years with COVID-19, enrolled during active disease.

The chain employs TRBV19 and TRBJ2-7; no firm D call. Germline V gene lookup returns CDR1 LNHDA and CDR2 SQIVND (reference sequence). There are 14 residues in the CDR3. V shed 5 bases and J shed 4 bases, with 15 bases lying between them. The CDR3 sequence is CASSEAPPGYEQYF. For the CDR3, the DNA is TGTGCCAGTAGTGAGGCTCCTCCCGGGTACGAGCAGTACTTC.

This chain uses TRBV3-1 (or the pseudogene TRBV3-2) with TRBJ1-1; D unclear. Looked up from germline, CDR1 is LGHDT and CDR2 is YNNKEL (reference sequence). Deletions cut 0 bases from V and 2 bases from J, with 7 bases between. The CDR3 consists of 14 residues. The CDR3 DNA reads TGTGCCAGCAGCCAAGATTCGCGAAACACTGAAGCTTTCTTT. Translating it yields CASSQDSRNTEAFF.

The table lists this clone with a few counts. The chain recombines TRBV9 with TRBJ1-1; D call uncertain. CDR3 length: 16 residues. The V and J ends lost 0 bases and 0 bases respectively, with 12 bases between them. Germline CDR1 SGDLS, CDR2 YYNGEE. The CDR3 protein is CASSVEKNTMNTEAFF. The CDR3 bases are TGTGCCAGCAGCGTAGAAAAGAATACAATGAACACTGAAGCTTTCTTT.

This sequence joins TRBV6-5 and TRBJ1-1; TRBD1 matches 7 bases. From germline, CDR1 is MNHEY and CDR2 SVGAGI. This CDR3 is 15 amino acids long. V was clipped by 0 bases and J by 5 bases; unmatched bases: 6. The CDR3 protein is CASSYSIAGGTEAFF. For the CDR3, the DNA is TGTGCCAGCAGTTACTCGATAGCAGGGGGGACTGAAGCTTTCTTT.

On this clone itself: Compared with germline, one end of the junction differs, possibly owing to a read error. The chain recombines TRBV7-9 with TRBJ1-1; TRBD1 aligns across 7 bases. This CDR3 spans 12 amino acids. The germline CDR1 and CDR2 sequences are SEHNR and FQNEAQ (reference sequence). CDR3: CVSSTTGSEAFF. The CDR3 DNA sequence: TGTGTCAGCAGCACGACAGGGTCTGAAGCTTTCTTT.

The chain combines TRBV6-5 with TRBJ1-1, with D uncertain. Between the trimmed V and J ends, which lost 5 bases and 0 bases, there was a span of 7 bases. Germline V CDR1 and CDR2: MNHEY, SVGAGI. The CDR3 covers 13 residues. The CDR3 loop reads CASSQTMNTEAFF. The CDR3 coding sequence is TGTGCCAGCAGTCAGACAATGAACACTGAAGCTTTCTTT.

J is TRBJ2-7 and V is TRBV19; the D gene is possibly TRBD1 (6 bases). The CDR3 is 17 residues long. Germline V gene lookup returns CDR1 LNHDA and CDR2 SQIVND (reference sequence). V was pared by 5 bases and J by 1 base, with 21 bases between. CDR3 sequence reads: CASSPIGGGQGSYEQYF. As DNA, the CDR3 is TGTGCCAGTAGTCCTATTGGTGGGGGCCAAGGATCCTACGAGCAGTACTTC.

The chain recombines TRBV19 with TRBJ2-2; no firm D call. The germline V gene has CDR1 LNHDA and CDR2 SQIVND (reference sequence). The V end lost 5 bases, the J end lost 2 bases, and 21 bases lay between the germline ends. The CDR3 has 18 amino acids. The CDR3 DNA reads as TGTGCCAGTAGTCTAACAACCCCAGCTAGAGCAAACACCGGGGAGCTGTTTTTT. This codes for CASSLTTPARANTGELFF.

This chain links TRBV30 with TRBJ2-3; perhaps TRBD1 as D (5 bases). V lost 2 bases, J lost 10 bases, and 22 bases lay in between. The V gene's germline CDR1 is GTSNPN and CDR2 SVGIG (reference sequence). The CDR3 is 15 amino acids. The CDR3 loop is CAWSPPGFGFPAQYF. CDR3 nucleotide sequence: TGTGCCTGGAGTCCCCCAGGGTTCGGGTTCCCTGCGCAGTATTTT.

The rearrangement joins TRBV5-6 to TRBJ1-1, with D possibly TRBD1 on 5 matching bases. Deletions cut 4 bases from V and 4 bases from J, with 17 bases between. From germline, CDR1 is SGHDT and CDR2 YYEEEE. The CDR3 has 15 residues. As DNA, the CDR3 is TGTGCCAGCAGCCCTCTTACAGGCGGCAGCACTGAAGCTTTCTTT. Translated: CASSPLTGGSTEAFF.

The V and J genes are TRBV21-1 and TRBJ2-5; the D call of TRBD1 is as the table states it, not checked on the DNA. TRBV21-1 is termed a pseudogene. This CDR3 region has 18 residues. Here the CDR3 reads CASSKGGSQGVIKETQYF. The DNA of the CDR3 is TGTGCCAGCAGCAAAGGTGGGTCACAGGGGGTTATCAAAGAGACCCAGTACTTC.

This rearrangement joins TRBV5-6 to TRBJ2-3; 11 bases map to TRBD2. The germline V gene has CDR1 SGHDT and CDR2 YYEEEE. CDR3 length equals 16 residues. V lost 5 bases to trimming and J lost 2 bases; unmatched junction nucleotides: 7. CDR3 sequence (DNA): TGTGCCAGCAGTCGACTAGCGGGGTTCCCCACAGATACGCAGTATTTT. It encodes CASSRLAGFPTDTQYF.

The chain employs TRBV7-3 and TRBJ2-1; D unclear. Germline V gene lookup returns CDR1 SGHTA and CDR2 FQGTGA. V shed 1 base and J shed 0 bases, with 7 bases lying between them. The CDR3 spans 15 residues. In nucleotides, the CDR3 is TGTGCCAGCAGCTTAAGCTTGAGCTCCTACAATGAGCAGTTCTTC. The encoded protein is CASSLSLSSYNEQFF.

The V call is TRBV4-3, the J call TRBJ2-1; TRBD2 matches 13 bases. The length of the CDR3 is 15 residues. The germline V gene has CDR1 LGHNA and CDR2 YSLEER. V was pared by 5 bases and J by 9 bases, with 7 bases of the junction left unmatched. The CDR3 here is CASSSTSGGAIEQFF. CDR3 in DNA: TGCGCCAGCAGCTCTACTAGCGGGGGGGCTATTGAGCAGTTCTTC.

The V gene is TRBV7-3, the J gene TRBJ1-1, with 10 nucleotides matching TRBD1. This CDR3 is 15 amino acids long. Trimming cost V 2 bases and J 8 bases; bases outside gene matches: 8. Germline V CDR1 and CDR2: SGHTA, FQGTGA. The CDR3 spells CASSLGTGEIREAFF. The DNA of the CDR3 is TGTGCCAGCAGCTTAGGGACAGGGGAAATTCGGGAAGCTTTCTTT.